The 11 T cell receptor beta chains listed next were all sequenced from one sample in a study of blood T cell repertoires in COVID-19. Sequencing was performed with immunoSEQ multiplex PCR; in TCRdb, only in-frame clones are kept and a portion is missing. The sample contains about 81,000 clones, nearly 95% of which appear only once. Sequenced material: peripheral blood. These receptors all stem from a human donor with active COVID-19. The donor label of this sample is uncertain.

A remark on this clone: The junction does not match germline at one end; this may be a read error. The rearrangement joins TRBV25-1 to TRBJ2-5; 11 nucleotides line up with TRBD2. Germline V gene sequence: CDR1 MGHDK, CDR2 SYGVNS. The CDR3 is 13 residues long. The CDR3 spells CASSETTSGRRNF. The CDR3 DNA follows: TGTGCCAGCAGTGAAACTACTAGCGGGAGAAGGAACTTC.

The V and J genes are TRBV7-8 and TRBJ1-4, with D possibly being TRBD1 (5 bases). Per the germline V gene, CDR1 is SGHVS and CDR2 is FQNEAQ. This CDR3 is 17 amino acids long. The germline V and J ends were trimmed by 1 base and 0 bases, with 12 bases remaining between them. This chain's CDR3 is CASSLGLGVATNEKLFF. In DNA, the CDR3 is TGTGCCAGCAGCTTAGGTTTAGGGGTCGCAACTAATGAAAAACTGTTTTTT.

The rearrangement joins TRBV5-6 to TRBJ1-6, with a weak D call TRBD1 (5 bases). Trimming cost V 6 bases and J 7 bases, with 11 bases left between them. Germline CDR1 and CDR2: SGHDT and YYEEEE. The CDR3 covers 13 residues. The CDR3 sequence: CASTGTSNSPLHF. DNA for the CDR3: TGTGCCAGCACCGGGACTTCGAATTCACCCCTCCACTTT.

The rearrangement joins TRBV27 to TRBJ1-1; 7 positions agree with TRBD1. Germline V gives CDR1 MNHEY, CDR2 SMNVEV (reference sequence). The length of the CDR3 is 14 residues. The V and J ends lost 3 bases and 5 bases, in that order; junction bases with no gene match: 6. The CDR3 protein is CASSFQGVGTEAFF. For the CDR3, the DNA is TGTGCCAGCAGTTTCCAGGGGGTAGGGACTGAAGCTTTCTTT.

J is TRBJ2-3 and V is TRBV16, with 7 bases that match TRBD2. Germline V gene data show CDR1 as KGHSY and CDR2 as FQNENV. V gave up 8 bases and J gave up 1 base; unmatched junction bases: 9. The CDR3 sequence is 15 residues long. The CDR3 DNA sequence: TGTGCCAGCGCCGAACGGGGGGAAGGCACAGATACGCAGTATTTT. It translates to CASAERGEGTDTQYF.

This chain connects TRBV25-1 to TRBJ1-2; 9 bases map to TRBD1. The CDR3 has 13 residues. CDR1 and CDR2 from the germline V gene are MGHDK and SYGVNS. V lost 6 bases, J lost 5 bases, and 4 bases stayed unmatched. CDR3 DNA: TGTGCCAGCAGCACCGGGACAGGGTATGGCTACACCTTC. Residues: CASSTGTGYGYTF.

V is TRBV2 and J is TRBJ2-7, with 12 bases matching TRBD2. Germline trimming cut 2 bases from V and 9 bases from J; bases unmatched to any gene: 8. The CDR3 length is 15 residues. Germline assignment: CDR1 SNHLY and CDR2 FYNNEI. The CDR3 reads CASSERGVGLAGQYF. The CDR3 DNA reads as TGTGCCAGCAGTGAAAGGGGTGTGGGACTAGCGGGGCAGTACTTC.

The V gene is TRBV20-1, the J gene TRBJ2-2; possible D gene TRBD2, 5 bases. Germline V gives CDR1 DFQATT, CDR2 SNEGSKA (reference sequence). The CDR3 spans 15 residues. V lost 3 bases and J 0 bases, leaving 11 bases between the germline ends. CDR3 nucleotide sequence: TGCAGTGCTAGTTACAGCGGAGCGAACACCGGGGAGCTGTTTTTT. This gives the protein CSASYSGANTGELFF.

The chain has TRBV5-1 and TRBJ2-2; D might be TRBD2 (6 bases). The CDR3 covers 13 residues. Looked up from germline, CDR1 is SGHRS and CDR2 is YFSETQ. With 3 bases removed from V and 7 bases from J, the gap between germline ends came to 10 bases. CDR3 sequence reads: CASSSLANGELFF. In DNA, the CDR3 is TGCGCCAGCAGCTCCCTAGCGAACGGGGAGCTGTTTTTT.

The chain has TRBV5-1 and TRBJ2-7; 11 nucleotides line up with TRBD2. CDR3 length equals 13 residues. V dropped 10 bases and J dropped 4; count of bases not matched to a gene: 7. Germline assignment: CDR1 SGHRS and CDR2 YFSETQ. CDR3 protein: CASQLAGGYEQYF. Here the CDR3 DNA reads TGCGCCTCTCAGCTAGCGGGGGGATACGAGCAGTACTTC. Based on the CDR3 plus reference TRBV5-1 and TRBJ2-7, the full variable domain is KAGVTQTPRYLIKTRGQQVTLSCSPISGHRSVSWYQQTPGQGLQFLFEYFSETQRNKGNFPGRFSGRQFSNSRSEMNVSTLELGDSALYLCASQLAGGYEQYFGPGTRLTVT.

CDR3 residues: CASSYSDTQYF. The CDR3 DNA sequence: TGTGCCAGCAGCTATTCAGATACGCAGTATTTT. The chain joins TRBV9 to TRBJ2-3; D gene unclear. Germline lookup yields CDR1 SGDLS and CDR2 YYNGEE. CDR3 length equals 11 residues. The V end was cut by 4 bases, the J end by 4 bases, with 4 bases between.